The TCR beta chain described here comes from a study of vaccination effects on CD4 cells after COVID-19. Study-wide results and caveats: Clones induced by infection and by vaccine showed marked clonal contraction late after vaccination.

Antigen-specific CD4+ T cells were expanded with viral peptide pools in the ViraFEST assay before sequencing. A roughly 10-day culture period preceded the isolation of CD4+ T cells. The person had a PCR-confirmed SARS-CoV-2 infection during March to December 2020. A word on this clone: Its antigen is unknown.

The table came from immunoSEQ multiplex PCR; TCRdb's copy has only in-frame clones and leaves some out. The sample lists around 24,000 clones, 70% to 80% seen once, with roughly 15% in the top ten. The CDR3 length is 13 residues. Germline V gene sequence: CDR1 SQVTM, CDR2 ANQGSEA. Trimming shortened V by 2 bases and J by 6 bases, and 11 bases separated the two germline ends. The sequencing used CD4+ T cells from PBMCs cultured with SARS-CoV-2 spike peptides, collected before COVID-19 vaccination. The source of this sequence is a human donor who had a prior SARS-CoV-2 infection. The V and J genes are TRBV29-1 and TRBJ2-1; a weak D match, TRBD2 (6 bases). DNA for the CDR3: TGCAGCGTTGAATTGCGACTAGTCAATGAGCAGTTCTTC. As protein: CSVELRLVNEQFF.